The 31 T cell receptor beta chains reported below all come from one sample, sequenced in a study of T-cell reconstitution after alpha-beta-depleted transplantation in children. Preparation of the TCRbeta library was carried out with unique molecular identifiers. MiXCR, run by TCRdb on the PCR reads, gives a single entry per CDR3 protein. The top ten clones hold 11% to 15% of a sample with around 600,000 distinct CDR3 sequences, approximately 22% of them seen once. Sequences were derived from PBMCs, mostly from graft donor cells, sampled 360 days after TCRalphabeta/CD19-depleted stem cell transplant. The receptor source for this set is a boy less than two years old who had a stem cell transplant for acute myeloid leukemia, so the T cells may come from the graft donor.

This clonotype occurred a few times. V is TRBV12-3 or TRBV12-4 and J is TRBJ1-1, with D hard to call. The V end was cut by 3 bases, the J end by 11 bases, with 13 bases between. This CDR3 spans 12 amino acids. This CDR3 is CASSLFLSPAFF. The DNA of the CDR3 is TGTGCCAGCAGTTTGTTCCTGAGTCCTGCTTTCTTT.

This clonotype was detected many times. The V gene is TRBV5-1, the J gene TRBJ2-5, with TRBD2 as a possible D gene (5 bases). Germline values: CDR1 SGHRS, CDR2 YFSETQ. CDR3 length: 12 residues. Deletions cut 5 bases from V and 5 bases from J, with 10 bases between. CDR3 loop: CASSLPGETQYF. CDR3 coding DNA: TGCGCCAGCAGTCTTCCGGGGGAGACCCAGTACTTC.

This clonotype was observed many times. The chain is built from TRBV27 and TRBJ2-3; D ambiguous. CDR1 and CDR2 (germline): MNHEY, SMNVEV (reference sequence). The CDR3 covers 14 residues. V dropped 6 bases and J dropped 2 bases, with 12 bases sitting between them. CDR3 nucleotide sequence: TGTGCCAGCAGACCCCCTCGCCCCACAGATACGCAGTATTTT. This gives the protein CASRPPRPTDTQYF.

Worth noting for this clonotype: Sequence at one end of the junction differs from germline and may be a read error. The rearrangement uses TRBV12-5 and TRBJ1-4, with 7 positions matching TRBD1. CDR1 and CDR2 (germline): LGHNT, FRNRAP. The CDR3 runs to 17 residues. The CDR3: CASGFVAYQQGSEKLYF. The CDR3 nucleotides are TGTGCTAGTGGTTTTGTGGCTTACCAACAGGGGAGTGAAAAACTGTATTTT.

The rearrangement joins TRBV24-1 to TRBJ2-5, with TRBD2 matching 9 bases. With V trimmed by 3 bases and J by 3 bases, 4 bases remained unmatched. CDR1 KGHDR and CDR2 SFDVKD come from the germline V gene. The CDR3 runs 15 residues. The CDR3: CATSDPRGGKETQYF. DNA for the CDR3: TGTGCCACCAGTGATCCGCGGGGGGGGAAAGAGACCCAGTACTTC.

This clonotype has a count of ten or more. This chain uses TRBV6-1 with TRBJ2-7; TRBD1 aligns across 7 bases. V lost 5 bases and J lost 0; bases outside the gene matches: 7. Germline V CDR1 and CDR2: MNHNS, SASEGT. The length of the CDR3 is 15 residues. The CDR3 spells CASSPGQRSSYEQYV. CDR3 nucleotides: TGTGCCAGCAGTCCGGGACAGCGCAGCTCCTACGAGCAGTACGTC.

The rearrangement links TRBV6-5 to TRBJ1-6; D is uncertain. Germline lookup yields CDR1 MNHEY and CDR2 SVGAGI. The CDR3 has 12 residues. The V gene lost 3 bases and the J gene lost 10 bases, with 7 bases spanning the gap. The CDR3 coding sequence is TGTGCCAGCAGTTATAGAGGATCACCCCTCCACTTT. Amino acids: CASSYRGSPLHF.

The chain has TRBV28 and TRBJ2-7, with 8 bases aligning to TRBD1. J gave up 5 bases and V 6 bases, and 12 bases lay outside the gene matches. This CDR3 region has 15 residues. CDR1 is MDHEN, CDR2 SYDVKM, per germline. CDR3 sequence: CASSPSTGDLNEQYV. DNA of the CDR3: TGTGCCAGCAGCCCCTCGACAGGGGACCTTAACGAGCAGTACGTC.

The rearrangement joins TRBV7-2 to TRBJ2-5; either TRBD1 or TRBD2 may supply D (6 bases each). CDR3 length: 15 amino acids. The germline V and J ends were trimmed by 1 base and 6 bases, with 15 bases remaining between them. CDR1 and CDR2 (germline): SGHTA, FQGNSA. CDR3 sequence reads: CASSLVSGGAQTQYF. CDR3 coding DNA: TGTGCCAGCAGCTTAGTATCCGGGGGCGCACAGACCCAGTACTTC.

This clonotype appeared a few times. The V gene is TRBV28, the J gene TRBJ1-4, with D perhaps TRBD1 (6 bases). V was clipped by 5 bases and J by 7 bases, with 8 bases between them. The CDR3 is 12 residues long. Germline CDR1 and CDR2: MDHEN and SYDVKM. In DNA form, the CDR3 reads TGTGCCAGCAGTCGGACAGTTGAAAAACTGTTTTTT. It yields the protein CASSRTVEKLFF.

This clonotype was seen repeatedly, ten times or more. This chain links TRBV20-1 with TRBJ1-1; D gene uncertain. The germline V gene encodes CDR1 DFQATT and CDR2 SNEGSKA (reference sequence). The V and J ends lost 6 bases and 11 bases respectively, with 13 bases between them. CDR3 size: 10 residues. DNA for the CDR3: TGCAGTGCGACCCGGGAGTGGGCTTTCTTT. This sequence encodes CSATREWAFF.

This clonotype was observed a few times. V gene TRBV20-1 combines with J gene TRBJ2-3, with TRBD1 identical over 9 bases. V lost 3 bases to trimming and J lost 2 bases; unmatched junction nucleotides: 3. The V gene's germline CDR1 is DFQATT and CDR2 SNEGSKA (reference sequence). This CDR3 has 14 amino acids. Here the CDR3 reads CSASGTGYTDTQYF. DNA of the CDR3: TGCAGTGCTAGCGGGACAGGGTACACAGATACGCAGTATTTT.

The sample holds a few counts of this clonotype. The DNA for the CDR3 is TGTGCCAGCAGTTACTCGACCCTAGGGACCCAGTACTTC. It codes for CASSYSTLGTQYF. The chain links TRBV6-2 or TRBV6-3 to TRBJ2-5; D remains ambiguous. The CDR3 extends over 13 amino acids. Germline V gives CDR1 MNHEY, CDR2 SVGEGT. The V and J ends lost 0 bases and 7 bases respectively, with 9 bases between them.

This clonotype came up many times. V usage is TRBV20-1 and J usage is TRBJ2-1; 8 nucleotides line up with TRBD2. Trimming removed 1 base from V and 0 bases from J; junction bases left unmatched: 8. Germline CDR1 DFQATT, CDR2 SNEGSKA (reference sequence). The CDR3 runs 17 residues. CDR3 loop: CSARVGGGGSSYNEQFF. CDR3 coding DNA: TGCAGTGCTAGAGTAGGTGGCGGGGGGAGCTCCTACAATGAGCAGTTCTTC.

The sample holds a few counts of this clonotype. J is TRBJ2-1 and V is TRBV20-1, with 9 bases identical to TRBD2. Losses at the gene ends were 3 bases for V and 6 bases for J; bases not matched to a gene: 6. CDR3 length equals 14 residues. CDR1 DFQATT and CDR2 SNEGSKA come from the germline V gene (reference sequence). CDR3 residues: CSASSSGGSNEQFF. The CDR3 DNA reads as TGCAGTGCTAGTTCAAGCGGGGGGTCCAATGAGCAGTTCTTC.

V is TRBV5-1 and J is TRBJ1-1, with D possibly being TRBD1 (5 bases). The length of the CDR3 is 15 residues. V lost 0 bases to trimming and J lost 0 bases, with 9 bases between them. Germline V lookup: CDR1 SGHRS, CDR2 YFSETQ. The CDR3 DNA follows: TGCGCCAGCAGCTTGGGGGGGTCCTTGAACACTGAAGCTTTCTTT. Translation: CASSLGGSLNTEAFF.

This clonotype appeared many times. The genes are TRBV7-8 and TRBJ1-6; 8 bases map to TRBD1. The CDR3 runs 16 residues. CDR1 is SGHVS, CDR2 FQNEAQ, per germline. The V gene end was trimmed by 5 bases and the J gene end by 8 bases; junction bases not matched to a gene: 11. Written as DNA, the CDR3 is TGTGCCAGCAGCCTTCCAGGGGGCGTCGGGGATTCACCCCTCCACTTT. The encoded protein is CASSLPGGVGDSPLHF.

This sequence joins TRBV25-1 and TRBJ2-4; the match to TRBD2 covers 7 bases. This CDR3 region has 14 residues. With 6 bases clipped from V and 9 bases from J, the junction kept 11 bases outside the gene matches. Germline assignment: CDR1 MGHDK and CDR2 SYGVNS. The CDR3 region is CASRAGGGNGIQYF. CDR3 bases: TGTGCCAGCAGGGCTGGGGGGGGGAATGGCATTCAGTACTTC.

This clonotype showed up many times. CDR3 region: CASSLAEGGAQHF. The CDR3 DNA follows: TGTGCCAGCAGCTTAGCGGAGGGGGGGGCCCAGCATTTT. This chain connects TRBV7-2 to TRBJ1-5; D might be TRBD1 (6 bases). In germline, CDR1 is SGHTA, CDR2 FQGNSA. The CDR3 is 13 residues long. V gave up 0 bases and J gave up 11 bases, with 11 bases separating them.

This clonotype was seen a handful of times. V usage is TRBV6-5 and J usage is TRBJ2-3; unclear D gene. The CDR3 loop spans 15 amino acids. CDR1 and CDR2 from the germline V gene are MNHEY and SVGAGI. With 2 bases removed from V and 2 bases from J, the gap between germline ends came to 11 bases. This CDR3 reads CASSYIAENTDTQYF. The CDR3 bases are TGTGCCAGCAGTTACATCGCGGAGAACACAGATACGCAGTATTTT.

The chain joins TRBV29-1 to TRBJ2-7; the D gene is possibly TRBD2 (5 bases). CDR1 is SQVTM and CDR2 is ANQGSEA in the germline V gene. V was pared by 3 bases and J by 5 bases, with 14 bases between. This CDR3 is built from 13 residues. The CDR3 reads CSVESGPGDEQYF. The CDR3 DNA reads as TGCAGCGTTGAGTCCGGCCCCGGGGACGAGCAGTACTTC.

This chain joins TRBV9 and TRBJ2-1, with D unclear. Trimming left V 0 bases short and J 0 bases short, with 13 bases between. The CDR3 totals 17 residues. CDR1 SGDLS and CDR2 YYNGEE come from the germline V gene. The CDR3 loop is CASSVELRSSSYNEQFF. The CDR3 DNA follows: TGTGCCAGCAGCGTAGAGCTTCGGAGCAGCTCCTACAATGAGCAGTTCTTC.

This clonotype was found many times. V is TRBV5-5 and J is TRBJ2-7, with 7 positions matching TRBD2. The CDR3 totals 14 residues. Germline CDR1 is SGHKS and CDR2 is YYEKEE (reference sequence). The V gene end was trimmed by 0 bases and the J gene end by 3 bases; junction bases not matched to a gene: 3. The CDR3, as DNA: TGTGCCAGCAGCTTGGGGGGGACTATCTACGAGCAGTACTTC. It translates to CASSLGGTIYEQYF.

The chain has TRBV7-1 and TRBJ1-5; TRBD1 aligns across 10 bases. TRBV7-1 is sorted into the ORF group, with uncertain function. The CDR3 has 16 amino acids. V lost 3 bases to trimming and J lost 6 bases; unmatched junction nucleotides: 8. CDR3 sequence reads: CASSSGGWTGGQPQHF. As DNA, the CDR3 is TGTGCCAGCAGCTCGGGGGGTTGGACAGGGGGTCAGCCCCAGCATTTT.

This clonotype was observed at least ten times. The chain uses TRBV20-1 and TRBJ2-3, with 7 bases lining up with TRBD2. This CDR3 is 16 amino acids long. Per germline, CDR1 DFQATT and CDR2 SNEGSKA (reference sequence). V shed 7 bases, J shed 0 bases, and the junction held 13 bases outside the gene matches. CDR3 in amino acids: CSVPRELAQSTDTQYF. Here the CDR3 DNA reads TGCAGTGTTCCTCGGGAACTAGCGCAAAGCACAGATACGCAGTATTTT.

The CDR3 loop reads CASSLKLAGYNEQFF. CDR3 DNA sequence: TGTGCCAGCAGCTTGAAACTAGCGGGCTACAATGAGCAGTTCTTC. The chain recombines TRBV5-6 with TRBJ2-1; 9 nucleotides line up with TRBD2. Germline V gene data show CDR1 as SGHDT and CDR2 as YYEEEE. J was trimmed by 3 bases and V by 1 base; bases with no gene match: 2. The CDR3 sequence is 15 residues long.

This clonotype has only a few counts. The chain couples TRBV13 to TRBJ1-4; D is uncertain. V lost 10 bases and J 8 bases, leaving 11 bases between the germline ends. The CDR3 has 11 residues. Per the germline V gene, CDR1 is PRHDT and CDR2 is FYEKMQ (reference sequence). DNA for the CDR3: TGTGCCACCCGGGCCGGCGAAAAACTGTTTTTT. Translating it yields CATRAGEKLFF.

The chain employs TRBV5-5 and TRBJ2-2; 7 positions match TRBD1. Germline CDR1 is SGHKS and CDR2 is YYEKEE (reference sequence). The CDR3 is made up of 15 amino acids. With V trimmed by 4 bases and J by 2 bases, 5 bases remained unmatched. CDR3 amino acids: CASSPRDRNTGELFF. CDR3 DNA: TGTGCCAGCAGCCCCCGGGACAGAAACACCGGGGAGCTGTTTTTT.

The CDR3 protein is CASSQDDYGYTF. CDR3 sequence (DNA): TGTGCCAGCAGTCAAGATGACTATGGCTACACCTTC. This chain links TRBV6-6 with TRBJ1-2; D unclear. This CDR3 is built from 12 residues. Germline lookup yields CDR1 MNHNY and CDR2 SVGAGI (reference sequence). V was pared by 5 bases and J by 3 bases, with 7 bases between.

In its sample, this clonotype was seen many times. This chain links TRBV25-1 with TRBJ2-5, with D perhaps assigned TRBD1 or TRBD2 (6 bases each). The V end was cut by 1 base, the J end by 5 bases, with 14 bases between. Germline V CDR1 and CDR2: MGHDK, SYGVNS. This CDR3 spans 15 amino acids. The CDR3 DNA sequence: TGTGCCAGCAGTGAATCCCTTTGGGGGGCTGAGACCCAGTACTTC. Its protein product is CASSESLWGAETQYF.

The chain uses TRBV7-9 and TRBJ2-1; the D gene could be TRBD1 or TRBD2 (5 bases each). Germline CDR1 is SEHNR and CDR2 is FQNEAQ (reference sequence). The germline V and J ends were trimmed by 2 bases and 0 bases, with 14 bases remaining between them. The CDR3 is 17 residues long. In DNA, the CDR3 is TGTGCCAGCAGCTTAACTTCGTCAGGGAGCTCCTACAATGAGCAGTTCTTC. Translation gives CASSLTSSGSSYNEQFF. The entire variable domain, with the rest obtained from reference TRBV7-9 and TRBJ2-1, is as follows: DTGVSQNPRHKITKRGQNVTFRCDPISEHNRLYWYRQTLGQGPEFLTYFQNEAQLEKSRLLSDRFSAERPKGSFSTLEIQRTEQGDSAMYLCASSLTSSGSSYNEQFFGPGTRLTVL.